The clone carrying this T cell receptor beta chain has just one count. This record belongs to a study of shared T cell receptors in the human thymus. TCRdb's table, derived via immunoSEQ multiplex PCR, lists solely in-frame clones and lacks some. This sample has about 730,000 clones; over 75% occur once, and the top ten carry roughly 0.01%. The CDR3 covers 19 residues. Trimming removed 0 bases from V and 0 bases from J; junction bases left unmatched: 13. Germline V gene data show CDR1 as SQVTM and CDR2 as ANQGSEA. These data are also associated with another study on human thymus T cells.

J is TRBJ1-3 and V is TRBV29-1; 8 bases line up with TRBD1. The material sequenced was thymocytes. This receptor was taken from a girl under three years old with a congenital heart defect. The CDR3 protein is CSVEDEDRVEDLSGNTIYF. CDR3 coding DNA: TGCAGCGTTGAAGACGAGGACAGGGTCGAGGACCTCTCTGGAAACACCATATATTTT.